One and the same sample provided the 28 T cell receptor beta chains below, sequenced in a study of shared clonotypes between healthy human individuals. Only in-frame clones appear in the TCRdb table, and some are missing; sequencing was by immunoSEQ multiplex PCR. The repertoire holds approximately 620,000 clones, with less than 98% as singletons. Source material: naive CD4+ T cells sorted from blood. Noted subset: CD45RA+ positively selected. All receptors derive from a woman between 25 and 40 years old in good health.

This clone was counted only a few times. The chain uses TRBV28 and TRBJ1-1; perhaps TRBD1 as D (6 bases). The CDR3 has 11 residues. Trimming cost V 6 bases and J 6 bases, with 8 bases left between them. Germline V gene data show CDR1 as MDHEN and CDR2 as SYDVKM. The CDR3 reads CASRQGSEAFF. The CDR3 DNA follows: TGTGCCAGCAGGCAGGGGTCTGAAGCTTTCTTT.

This chain joins TRBV7-9 and TRBJ2-5; TRBD2 is a possible D gene (6 bases). The length of the CDR3 is 15 residues. The ends were cut back, 5 bases at V and 11 bases at J, with 24 bases in the middle. The germline V gene encodes CDR1 SEHNR and CDR2 FQNEAQ (reference sequence). As DNA, the CDR3 is TGTGCCAGCAGCCCCGGAGGCGGGACGGGATGGGAGCAGTACTTC. It yields the protein CASSPGGGTGWEQYF.

This clone is a singleton in its sample. The chain combines TRBV2 with TRBJ2-3; D call uncertain. CDR3 length: 11 amino acids. CDR1 is SNHLY, CDR2 FYNNEI, per germline. With 6 bases removed from V and 5 bases from J, the gap between germline ends came to 6 bases. CDR3 residues: CASSSRDTQYF. DNA of the CDR3: TGTGCCAGCAGCTCACGAGATACGCAGTATTTT.

The table lists this clone with a count of one. This chain connects TRBV7-2 to TRBJ1-4; weak D call: TRBD1 (5 bases). V was shortened by 6 bases and J by 4 bases, with 15 bases between the two germline ends. The CDR3 is 15 amino acids. The germline V gene encodes CDR1 SGHTA and CDR2 FQGNSA. The CDR3 region is CASSQNGAFNEKLFF. CDR3 bases: TGTGCCAGCAGTCAGAACGGGGCTTTTAATGAAAAACTGTTTTTT.

V usage is TRBV30 and J usage is TRBJ2-1; TRBD2 matches 8 bases. Trimming at V came to 1 base and at J to 2 bases, leaving 13 bases not matched to a gene. Germline V gene lookup returns CDR1 GTSNPN and CDR2 SVGIG (reference sequence). CDR3 length equals 18 residues. The CDR3 region has the DNA TGTGCCTGGAGTGAAACGAACAGGTTCGGGGGGGCCTACAATGAGCAGTTCTTC. Its translation is CAWSETNRFGGAYNEQFF.

The chain has TRBV21-1 and TRBJ2-5; TRBD1 is the table's D call, not checked against the DNA. TRBV21-1 is a pseudogene segment. This CDR3 is 12 amino acids long. The CDR3 DNA reads as TGTGCCAGCAGCGCAACACAAGAGACCCAGTACTTC. Amino acids: CASSATQETQYF.

The rearrangement links TRBV4-1 to TRBJ1-2; a possible D gene is TRBD1 (6 bases). Trimming stripped 1 base from V and 4 bases from J, with 13 bases between. Germline values: CDR1 MGHRA, CDR2 YSYEKL. The CDR3 consists of 15 residues. In DNA, the CDR3 is TGCGCCAGCAGCCAAGCGGGGGCGGGGAGCTATGGCTACACCTTC. This sequence encodes CASSQAGAGSYGYTF.

This clone was seen just once. The chain uses TRBV6-6 and TRBJ2-2; 10 bases map to TRBD2. Germline values: CDR1 MNHNY, CDR2 SVGAGI (reference sequence). The V segment lost 7 bases and the J segment 0 bases; nucleotides outside the gene matches: 5. CDR3 length: 16 residues. The CDR3 nucleotides read TGTGCCAGCACCGGGAGCGGGAGGGCGAACACCGGGGAGCTGTTTTTT. Amino acid sequence: CASTGSGRANTGELFF.

About this clone itself: Other nucleotide sequences from this sample produce the same CDR3. This rearrangement joins TRBV6-5 to TRBJ2-3; D is ambiguous. The CDR3 covers 13 residues. V was trimmed by 0 bases and J by 2 bases, leaving 3 bases between them. Germline V lookup: CDR1 MNHEY, CDR2 SVGAGI. CDR3 sequence reads: CASSYSYTDTQYF. CDR3 nucleotides: TGTGCCAGCAGTTACTCTTACACAGATACGCAGTATTTT.

The chain recombines TRBV29-1 with TRBJ2-5; TRBD2 agrees at 14 bases. The J call is uncertain, as TRBJ2-7 better fits the DNA end. There are 14 residues in the CDR3. Germline CDR1 SQVTM, CDR2 ANQGSEA. The CDR3 region has the DNA TGCAGCGTTAGACTAGCGGGAGGGCCTCGCGAGCAGTACTTC. This encodes CSVRLAGGPREQYF.

J is TRBJ1-5 and V is TRBV23-1, with D unclear. TRBV23-1 is placed among ORFs of uncertain function. CDR3 length equals 16 residues. The V gene lost 6 bases and the J gene lost 2 bases, with 17 bases spanning the gap. The CDR3 sequence is CASRGPEPSRNQPQHF. CDR3 nucleotides: TGCGCCAGCAGAGGCCCGGAGCCGAGCCGCAATCAGCCCCAGCATTTT.

V is TRBV27 and J is TRBJ1-2, with 7 nucleotides matching TRBD1. This CDR3 region has 15 residues. Germline V gene lookup returns CDR1 MNHEY and CDR2 SMNVEV (reference sequence). Unmatched junction bases numbered 9, after V lost 4 bases and J lost 4 bases. The CDR3 loop reads CASSSTLDRAYGYTF. The CDR3 DNA follows: TGTGCCAGCAGTTCGACCCTCGACAGGGCCTATGGCTACACCTTC.

The gene calls are TRBV28 and TRBJ1-1; D may be TRBD1 (5 bases). This CDR3 is built from 17 residues. V was cut by 6 bases and J by 0 bases, with 20 bases left in between. Germline-derived CDR1 and CDR2 are MDHEN and SYDVKM. Here the CDR3 reads CASSPAGGIQLNTEAFF. CDR3 sequence (DNA): TGTGCCAGCAGCCCCGCGGGGGGGATACAATTGAACACTGAAGCTTTCTTT.

The V gene is TRBV5-6, the J gene TRBJ2-7; 7 bases map to TRBD1. The CDR3 is made up of 16 amino acids. Germline values: CDR1 SGHDT, CDR2 YYEEEE. The ends lost 2 bases at V and 3 bases at J; junction bases unmatched: 11. The CDR3 here is CASSFRDRLEIYEQYF. The CDR3 DNA follows: TGTGCCAGCAGCTTTAGGGACAGACTCGAAATCTACGAGCAGTACTTC.

The chain uses TRBV2 and TRBJ1-5; TRBD1 matches 7 bases. CDR1 is SNHLY, CDR2 FYNNEI, per germline. The ends lost 7 bases at V and 3 bases at J; junction bases unmatched: 9. CDR3 length: 15 amino acids. CDR3 nucleotides: TGTGCCAGCACCCTGGACAGGAAAACCAATCAGCCCCAGCATTTT. It is translated as CASTLDRKTNQPQHF.

The chain recombines TRBV18 with TRBJ1-4, with D perhaps matching TRBD1 (6 bases). V dropped 6 bases and J dropped 7 bases, with 12 bases sitting between them. Germline assignment: CDR1 KGHSH and CDR2 LQKENI. This CDR3 contains 13 residues. The CDR3 DNA follows: TGTGCCAGCTCGACAAGGGGGGGTGAAAAACTGTTTTTT. Protein: CASSTRGGEKLFF.

The J gene is TRBJ2-7, the V gene TRBV7-8, with TRBD2 as a possible D gene (5 bases). Per germline, CDR1 SGHVS and CDR2 FQNEAQ. Trimming shortened V by 3 bases and J by 0 bases, and 12 bases separated the two germline ends. The CDR3 sequence is 15 residues long. CDR3 loop: CASSFRGPSSYEQYF. The CDR3 region has the DNA TGTGCCAGCAGCTTCCGGGGTCCTAGCTCCTACGAGCAGTACTTC.

This rearrangement joins TRBV12-5 to TRBJ1-1; the D gene is possibly TRBD1 (6 bases). Trimming removed 6 bases from V and 0 bases from J, with 11 bases in between. The CDR3 extends over 14 amino acids. Germline-derived CDR1 and CDR2 are LGHNT and FRNRAP. The chain's CDR3 is CASGRGGLNTEAFF. For the CDR3, the DNA is TGTGCTAGTGGACGAGGGGGGCTGAACACTGAAGCTTTCTTT.

V and J are TRBV18 and TRBJ1-2; D not certain. Germline CDR1 KGHSH, CDR2 LQKENI. The CDR3 has 14 residues. Deletions cut 2 bases from V and 4 bases from J, with 11 bases between. CDR3 residues: CASSPLPRTYGYTF. In nucleotides, the CDR3 is TGTGCCAGCTCACCATTGCCGCGGACCTATGGCTACACCTTC.

The rearrangement uses TRBV5-1 and TRBJ2-2; 7 bases match TRBD2. V was clipped by 2 bases and J by 5 bases; unmatched bases: 6. Germline V gene sequence: CDR1 SGHRS, CDR2 YFSETQ. This CDR3 contains 15 residues. The CDR3 DNA is TGCGCCAGCAGCTTCAGCGGGGCCCAGACCGGGGAGCTGTTTTTT. This sequence encodes CASSFSGAQTGELFF.

V is TRBV20-1 and J is TRBJ2-3; D is unclear. The CDR3 sequence is 11 residues long. V was cut by 0 bases and J by 7 bases, with 5 bases left in between. CDR1 DFQATT and CDR2 SNEGSKA come from the germline V gene (reference sequence). In DNA form, the CDR3 reads TGCAGTGCTAGAGATGATTATACGCAGTATTTT. This gives the protein CSARDDYTQYF.

V is TRBV7-9 and J is TRBJ2-1, with no clear D. Germline V lookup: CDR1 SEHNR, CDR2 FQNEAQ (reference sequence). V lost 2 bases to trimming and J lost 0 bases, with 14 bases between them. The CDR3 extends over 17 amino acids. The CDR3 loop is CASSLPRPASSYNEQFF. DNA of the CDR3: TGTGCCAGCAGCTTACCCCGACCCGCGAGCTCCTACAATGAGCAGTTCTTC.

Notes on this clone: Other DNA sequences in this specimen translate into the identical CDR3. The CDR3, as DNA: TGTGCCAGCAGTTTACTAAATCAGCCCCAGCATTTT. It translates to CASSLLNQPQHF. The chain combines TRBV28 with TRBJ1-5; no firm D call. With 2 bases removed from V and 4 bases from J, the gap between germline ends came to 3 bases. CDR1 MDHEN and CDR2 SYDVKM come from the germline V gene. The CDR3 extends over 12 amino acids.

The genes are TRBV15 and TRBJ2-5, with 7 bases identical to TRBD2. The length of the CDR3 is 16 residues. V shed 5 bases and J 0 bases; nucleotides not matched to a gene: 9. Germline loops: CDR1 LNHNV, CDR2 YYDKDF (reference sequence). CDR3 DNA sequence: TGTGCCACCAGCGTCGGGCGGGAGAGGTACCAAGAGACCCAGTACTTC. Protein: CATSVGRERYQETQYF.

V is TRBV28 and J is TRBJ2-1; D is perhaps TRBD2 (5 bases). V dropped 7 bases and J dropped 9 bases, with 16 bases sitting between them. Germline CDR1 MDHEN, CDR2 SYDVKM. This CDR3 is built from 13 residues. The CDR3 spells CASIEGISGEQFF. For the CDR3, the DNA is TGTGCCAGCATTGAGGGCATATCGGGTGAGCAGTTCTTC.

V is TRBV19 and J is TRBJ1-3; 9 bases are shared with TRBD1. V was pared by 4 bases and J by 2 bases, with 3 bases of the junction left unmatched. The CDR3 covers 15 residues. Germline-derived CDR1 and CDR2 are LNHDA and SQIVND (reference sequence). Here the CDR3 reads CASSTDRGAGNTIYF. For the CDR3, the DNA is TGTGCCAGTAGTACGGACAGGGGAGCTGGAAACACCATATATTTT.

The V gene is TRBV6-5, the J gene TRBJ2-3; D is undetermined. With 0 bases removed from V and 6 bases from J, the gap between germline ends came to 13 bases. Germline values: CDR1 MNHEY, CDR2 SVGAGI. The CDR3 runs 15 residues. CDR3 residues: CASSYSSRGRDTQYF. The CDR3 DNA follows: TGTGCCAGCAGTTACTCGAGTAGAGGACGGGATACGCAGTATTTT.

The CDR3 here is CASRPYPDRLNEKLFF. Here the CDR3 DNA reads TGTGCCAGCCGTCCCTACCCCGACAGATTAAATGAAAAACTGTTTTTT. V is TRBV28 and J is TRBJ1-4; TRBD1 might be the D (5 bases). Germline V gives CDR1 MDHEN, CDR2 SYDVKM. Trimming took off 8 bases at V and 5 bases at J, with 21 bases between the two ends. The CDR3 consists of 16 residues. Full variable domain (outside the CDR3, taken from reference TRBV28 and TRBJ1-4): DVKVTQSSRYLVKRTGEKVFLECVQDMDHENMFWYRQDPGLGLRLIYFSYDVKMKEKGDIPEGYSVSREKKERFSLILESASTNQTSMYLCASRPYPDRLNEKLFFGSGTQLSVL.